This T cell receptor beta chain was observed in a study of blood T cells in healthy people across ages. Study-wide results and caveats: When set beside aged donors, long-lived donors presented more naive CD4+ cells and higher diversity. With age, beta diversity per million T cells declined roughly linearly, significantly by 40.

A note on this clonotype: What it binds is unknown.

This CDR3 comprises 15 residues. The germline CDR1 and CDR2 sequences are SEHNR and FQNEAQ (reference sequence). V was clipped by 5 bases and J by 4 bases; unmatched bases: 6. The second PCR ran roughly 6 to 11 cycles with a sample-barcoded 5' primer and J-beta primers. One entry per CDR3 protein results from TCRdb running MiXCR on the 5' RACE reads. The data show about 780,000 distinct CDR3 sequences, around 25% seen once. The same sample was also used in a study of T cells of mothers and their children.

V usage is TRBV7-9 and J usage is TRBJ2-2; 8 nucleotides match TRBD1. Sequencing was performed on blood. The TCR sequence derives from a boy between 10 and 17 years old in good health. The CDR3 spells CASSLWTGSTGELFF. CDR3 nucleotides: TGTGCCAGCAGCCTGTGGACAGGGAGCACCGGGGAGCTGTTTTTT.